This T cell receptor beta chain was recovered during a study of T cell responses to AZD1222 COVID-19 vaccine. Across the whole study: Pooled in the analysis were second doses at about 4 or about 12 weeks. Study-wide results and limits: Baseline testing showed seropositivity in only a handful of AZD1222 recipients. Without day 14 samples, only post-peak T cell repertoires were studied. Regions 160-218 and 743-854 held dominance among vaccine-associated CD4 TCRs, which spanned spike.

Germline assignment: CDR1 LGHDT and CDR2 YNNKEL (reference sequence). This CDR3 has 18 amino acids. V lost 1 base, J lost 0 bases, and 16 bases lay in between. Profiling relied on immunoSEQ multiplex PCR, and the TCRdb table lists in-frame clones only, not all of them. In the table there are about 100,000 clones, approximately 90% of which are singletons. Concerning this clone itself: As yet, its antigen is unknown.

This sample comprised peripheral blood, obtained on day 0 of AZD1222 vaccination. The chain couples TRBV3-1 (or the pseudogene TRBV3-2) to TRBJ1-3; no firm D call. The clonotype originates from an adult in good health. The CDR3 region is CASSQARRRPSSGNTIYF. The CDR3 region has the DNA TGTGCCAGCAGCCAAGCCCGAAGAAGGCCCAGCTCTGGAAACACCATATATTTT.